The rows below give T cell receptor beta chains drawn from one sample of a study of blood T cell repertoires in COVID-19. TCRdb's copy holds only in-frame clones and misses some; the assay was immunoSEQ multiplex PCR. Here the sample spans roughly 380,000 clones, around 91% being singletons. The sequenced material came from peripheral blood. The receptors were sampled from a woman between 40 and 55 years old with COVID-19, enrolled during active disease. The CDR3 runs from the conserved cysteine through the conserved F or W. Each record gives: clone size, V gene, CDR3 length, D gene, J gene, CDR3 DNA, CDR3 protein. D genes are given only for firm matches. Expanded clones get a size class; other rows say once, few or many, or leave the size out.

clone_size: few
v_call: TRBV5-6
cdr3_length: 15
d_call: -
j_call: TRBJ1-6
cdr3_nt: TGTGCCAGCAGTCTTGAGGCCAGGGCGAATTCACCCCTCCACTTT
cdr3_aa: CASSLEARANSPLHF

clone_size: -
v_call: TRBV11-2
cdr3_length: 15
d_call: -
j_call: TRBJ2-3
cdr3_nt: TGTGCCAGCAGTATTCTTCCGGCGGGCACAGATACGCAGTATTTT
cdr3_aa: CASSILPAGTDTQYF

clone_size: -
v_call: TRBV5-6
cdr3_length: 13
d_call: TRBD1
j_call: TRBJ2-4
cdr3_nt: TGTGCCAGCAGCTTGACAGGGGAAAACATTCAGTACTTC
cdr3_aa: CASSLTGENIQYF

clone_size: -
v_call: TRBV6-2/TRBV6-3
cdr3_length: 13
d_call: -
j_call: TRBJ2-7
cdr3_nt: TGTGCCAGCAGTTTCGCCCAGGGATACGAGCAGTACTTC
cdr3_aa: CASSFAQGYEQYF

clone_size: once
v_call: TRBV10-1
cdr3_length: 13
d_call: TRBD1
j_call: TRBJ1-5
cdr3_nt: TGCGCCAGCAGTAGACAGGGCGGACAGCCCCAGCATTTT
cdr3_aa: CASSRQGGQPQHF

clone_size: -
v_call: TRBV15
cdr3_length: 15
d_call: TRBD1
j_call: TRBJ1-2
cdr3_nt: TGTGCCACAATTCCGGACAGGGGTGACCCGAGAGGCTACACCTTC
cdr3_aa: CATIPDRGDPRGYTF

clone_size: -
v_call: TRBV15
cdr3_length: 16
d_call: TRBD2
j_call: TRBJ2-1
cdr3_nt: TGTGCCACCAGCAGAGAGCGGGGGAGCTCCTACAATGAGCAGTTCTTC
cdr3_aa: CATSRERGSSYNEQFF

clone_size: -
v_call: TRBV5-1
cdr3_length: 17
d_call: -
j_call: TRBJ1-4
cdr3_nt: TGCGCCAGCAGCGCGGACAGTACCTTTTGGTCTAATGAAAAACTGTTTTTT
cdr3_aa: CASSADSTFWSNEKLFF

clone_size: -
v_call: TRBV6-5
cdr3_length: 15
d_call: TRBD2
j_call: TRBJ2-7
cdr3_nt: TGTGCCAGCAGCCAAGGACTAGCGGAGTCCTACGAGCAGTACTTC
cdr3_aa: CASSQGLAESYEQYF

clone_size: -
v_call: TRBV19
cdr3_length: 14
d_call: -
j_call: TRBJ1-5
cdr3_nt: TGTGCCAGTAGTACCGACAGTCTCAATCAGCCCCAGCATTTT
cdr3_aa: CASSTDSLNQPQHF

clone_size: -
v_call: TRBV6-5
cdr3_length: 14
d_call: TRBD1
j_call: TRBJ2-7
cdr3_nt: TGTGCCAGCAGCCCAGGGGGATTCTCCTACGAGCAGTACTTC
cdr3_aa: CASSPGGFSYEQYF

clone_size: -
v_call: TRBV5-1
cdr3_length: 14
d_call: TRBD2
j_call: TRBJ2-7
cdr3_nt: TGCGCCAGCCGGACTAGCGGGAGTTCCTACGAGCAGTACTTC
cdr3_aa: CASRTSGSSYEQYF

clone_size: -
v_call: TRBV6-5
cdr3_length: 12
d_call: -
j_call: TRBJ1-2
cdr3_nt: TGTGCCAGCAGCGCAGGGGTTTATGGCTACACCTTC
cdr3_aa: CASSAGVYGYTF

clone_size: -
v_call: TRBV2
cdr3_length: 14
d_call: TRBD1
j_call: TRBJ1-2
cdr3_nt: TGTGCCAGGGGGGACAGGCAAGCTAACTATGGCTACACCTTC
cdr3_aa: CARGDRQANYGYTF

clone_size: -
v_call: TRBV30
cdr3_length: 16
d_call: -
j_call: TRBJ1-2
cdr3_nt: TGTGCCTGGAGCCGAGGACAGAGACCATCCAACTATGGCTACACCTTC
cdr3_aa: CAWSRGQRPSNYGYTF

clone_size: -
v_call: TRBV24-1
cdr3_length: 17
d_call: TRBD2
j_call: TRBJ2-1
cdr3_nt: TGTGCCACCACATCGTCGATACTAGCGGGGGGGGTCAATGAGCAGTTCTTC
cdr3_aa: CATTSSILAGGVNEQFF

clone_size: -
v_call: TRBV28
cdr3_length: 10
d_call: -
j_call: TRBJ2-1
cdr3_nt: TGTGCCAGCGAGAAGGGAGCCCCGTTCTTC
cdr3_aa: CASEKGAPFF

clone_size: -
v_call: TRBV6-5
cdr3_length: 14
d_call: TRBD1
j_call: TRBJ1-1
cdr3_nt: TGTGCCAGCAGGACAGGGATCATGAACACTGAAGCTTTCTTT
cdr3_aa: CASRTGIMNTEAFF

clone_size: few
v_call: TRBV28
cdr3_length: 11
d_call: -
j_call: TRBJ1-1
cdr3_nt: TGTGCCAGCTACTCTTGGTGGGAAGCTTTCTTT
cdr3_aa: CASYSWWEAFF

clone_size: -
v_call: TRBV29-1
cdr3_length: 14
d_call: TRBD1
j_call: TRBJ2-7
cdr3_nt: TGCAGCGCTATTGACCCCGGACAGGGGATCGAGCAGTACTTC
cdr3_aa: CSAIDPGQGIEQYF

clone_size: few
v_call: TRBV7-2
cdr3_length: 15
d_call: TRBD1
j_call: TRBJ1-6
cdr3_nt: TGTGCCAGCAGCTTAGCGCAGGGGGCTGGGTCACCCCTCCACTTT
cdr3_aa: CASSLAQGAGSPLHF

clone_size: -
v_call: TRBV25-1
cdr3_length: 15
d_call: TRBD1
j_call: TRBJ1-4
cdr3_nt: TGTGCCAGCAGTGATGTGGGACAGATTAATGAAAAACTGTTTTTT
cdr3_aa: CASSDVGQINEKLFF

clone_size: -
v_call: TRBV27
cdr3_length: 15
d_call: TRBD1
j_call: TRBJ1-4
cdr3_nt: TGTGCCAGCAGTTTGTCCGGGACAGGGTATGAAAAACTGTTTTTT
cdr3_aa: CASSLSGTGYEKLFF

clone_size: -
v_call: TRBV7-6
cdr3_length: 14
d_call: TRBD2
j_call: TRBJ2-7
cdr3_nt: TGTGCCAGCAGCTTAGATCTAGCGGGATACGAGCAGTACTTC
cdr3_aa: CASSLDLAGYEQYF

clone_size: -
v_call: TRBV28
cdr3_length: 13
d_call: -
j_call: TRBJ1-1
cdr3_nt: TGTGCCAGCAGTTTAACAGGTGACACTGAAGCTTTCTTT
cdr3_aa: CASSLTGDTEAFF

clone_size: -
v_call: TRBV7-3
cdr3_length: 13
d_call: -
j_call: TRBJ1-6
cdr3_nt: TGTGCCAGCAGCTTGAACAGGGACTCACCCCTCCACTTT
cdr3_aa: CASSLNRDSPLHF

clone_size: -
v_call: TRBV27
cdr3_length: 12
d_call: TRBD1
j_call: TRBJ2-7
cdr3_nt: TGTGCCAGCCGGGACAGGGCCTACGAGCAGTACTTC
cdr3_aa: CASRDRAYEQYF

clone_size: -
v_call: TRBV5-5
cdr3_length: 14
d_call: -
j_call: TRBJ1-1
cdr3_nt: TGTGCCAGCAGCCTCCTAGGAGGGGACACTGAAGCTTTCTTT
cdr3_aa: CASSLLGGDTEAFF

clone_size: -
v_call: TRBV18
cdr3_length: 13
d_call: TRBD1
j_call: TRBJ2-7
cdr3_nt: TGTGCCAGCGCTGAGACAGGGTACTACGAGCAGTACTTC
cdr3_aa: CASAETGYYEQYF

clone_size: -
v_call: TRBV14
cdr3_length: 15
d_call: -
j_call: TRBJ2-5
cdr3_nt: TGTGCCAGCAGCCCCCTCTCGGCAGGGCTCGAGACCCAGTACTTC
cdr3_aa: CASSPLSAGLETQYF

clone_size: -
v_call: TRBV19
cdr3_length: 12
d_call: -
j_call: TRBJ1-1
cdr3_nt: TGTGCCAGTAGGAACCGGGACTTGGGAGCTTTCTTT
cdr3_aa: CASRNRDLGAFF

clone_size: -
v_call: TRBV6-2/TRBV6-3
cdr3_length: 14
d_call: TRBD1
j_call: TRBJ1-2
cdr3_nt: TGTGCCAGCAGTTCCCAGGACAGGGGAGGAGGCTACACCTTC
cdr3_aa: CASSSQDRGGGYTF

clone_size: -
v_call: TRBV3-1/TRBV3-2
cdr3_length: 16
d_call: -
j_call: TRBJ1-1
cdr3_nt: TGTGCCAGCAGCCTTGAGGGGGGGCGAAGGAACACTGAAGCTTTCTTT
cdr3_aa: CASSLEGGRRNTEAFF

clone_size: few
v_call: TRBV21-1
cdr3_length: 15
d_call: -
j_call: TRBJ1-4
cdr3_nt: TGTGCCAGCAGCAAAGGGGGACTTTTTAATACTCAACTGTTTTTT
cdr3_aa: CASSKGGLFNTQLFF

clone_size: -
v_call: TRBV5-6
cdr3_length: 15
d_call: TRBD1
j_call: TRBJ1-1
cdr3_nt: TGTGCCAGCAGCCAGGACAGGGGGCGGAGTACTGAAGCTTTCTTT
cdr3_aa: CASSQDRGRSTEAFF

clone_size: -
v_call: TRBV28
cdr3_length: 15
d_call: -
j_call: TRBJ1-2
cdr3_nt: TGTGCCAGCAGTTTAGATGGGGGGGTGGGCTATGGCTACACCTTC
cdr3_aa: CASSLDGGVGYGYTF

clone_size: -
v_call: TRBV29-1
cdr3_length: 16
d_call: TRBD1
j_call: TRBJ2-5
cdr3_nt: TGCAGCGTTTCCGGGACAGGGGGCTGGGACCAAGAGACCCAGTACTTC
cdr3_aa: CSVSGTGGWDQETQYF

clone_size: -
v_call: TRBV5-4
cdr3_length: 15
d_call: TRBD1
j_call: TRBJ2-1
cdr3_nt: TGTGCCAGCAGCCCCACAGGGGGCTTGGACAATGAGCAGTTCTTC
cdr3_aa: CASSPTGGLDNEQFF

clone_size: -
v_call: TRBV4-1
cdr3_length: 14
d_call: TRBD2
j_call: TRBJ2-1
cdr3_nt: TGCGCCAGTCGGGACTACCGAAAATACAATGAGCAGTTCTTC
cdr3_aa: CASRDYRKYNEQFF

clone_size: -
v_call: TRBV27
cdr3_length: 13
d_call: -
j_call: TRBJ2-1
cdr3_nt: TGTGCCAGCAGGCCCTTAGGAGATCCTGAGCAGTTCTTC
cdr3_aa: CASRPLGDPEQFF

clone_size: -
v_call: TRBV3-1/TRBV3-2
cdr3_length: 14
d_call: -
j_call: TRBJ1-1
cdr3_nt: TGTGCCAGCAGCCGGACCGGGGGAAACACTGAAGCTTTCTTT
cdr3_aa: CASSRTGGNTEAFF

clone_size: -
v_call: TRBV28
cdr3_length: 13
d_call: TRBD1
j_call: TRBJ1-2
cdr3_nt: TGTGCCAGCAGTCTAGACAGGGGGCTTGGCTACACCTTC
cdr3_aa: CASSLDRGLGYTF

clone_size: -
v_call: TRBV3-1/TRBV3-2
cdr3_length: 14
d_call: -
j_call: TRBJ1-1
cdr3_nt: TGTGCCAGCAGCCAAGGCAGGGCGAACACTGAAGCTTTCTTT
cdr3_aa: CASSQGRANTEAFF

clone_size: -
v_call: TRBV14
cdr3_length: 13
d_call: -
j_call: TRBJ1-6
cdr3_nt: TGTGCCAGCAGCCAAGTTCAGTATTCACCCCTCCACTTT
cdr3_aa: CASSQVQYSPLHF

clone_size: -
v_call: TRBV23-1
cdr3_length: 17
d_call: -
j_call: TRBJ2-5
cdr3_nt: TGCGCCAGCACCCAACCATCGGAGAGGGGGACGGGAGAGACCCAGTACTTC
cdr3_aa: CASTQPSERGTGETQYF

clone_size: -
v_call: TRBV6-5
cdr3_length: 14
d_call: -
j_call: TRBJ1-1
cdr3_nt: TGTGCCAGCAGTTACAGGGGTCTGAACACTGAAGCTTTCTTT
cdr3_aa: CASSYRGLNTEAFF

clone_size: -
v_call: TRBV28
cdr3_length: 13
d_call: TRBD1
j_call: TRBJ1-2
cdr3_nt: TGTGCCAGCAGCACGGGACAGAACAGAGGCTACACCTTC
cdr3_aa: CASSTGQNRGYTF